These 26 T cell receptor beta chains share one sample of origin, sequenced in a study of T cell responses to AZD1222 COVID-19 vaccine. Sequencing was performed with immunoSEQ multiplex PCR; in TCRdb, only in-frame clones are kept and a portion is missing. The sample contains 200,000 or so clones, around 92% of which appear only once. The sequenced sample was peripheral blood, obtained on day 0 of AZD1222 vaccination. The origin of the receptors is an adult in good health.

Details on this clone: The sample contains more than one DNA sequence encoding this CDR3. The J gene is TRBJ1-5, the V gene TRBV7-9, with D perhaps TRBD1 (5 bases). V lost 5 bases and J 3 bases, leaving 11 bases between the germline ends. The CDR3 is 14 residues long. Germline CDR1 and CDR2: SEHNR and FQNEAQ (reference sequence). CDR3 region: CASSLRDSNQPQHF. In nucleotides, the CDR3 is TGTGCCAGCAGCCTCCGGGACTCCAATCAGCCCCAGCATTTT.

The V call is TRBV30, the J call TRBJ1-4; no clear D gene. CDR3 size: 13 residues. Looked up from germline, CDR1 is GTSNPN and CDR2 is SVGIG (reference sequence). V was pared by 0 bases and J by 3 bases, with 5 bases between. The DNA for the CDR3 is TGTGCCTGGAGTGTGCAGTCTAATGAAAAACTGTTTTTT. As protein: CAWSVQSNEKLFF.

This clone was seen only a few times. The V and J genes are TRBV4-2 and TRBJ1-5; no reliable D call. The CDR3 sequence is 15 residues long. Germline assignment: CDR1 LGHNA and CDR2 YNFKEQ. V was cut by 0 bases and J by 0 bases, with 6 bases left in between. The CDR3 DNA is TGTGCCAGCAGCCAAGAGAAGGATAGCAATCAGCCCCAGCATTTT. This encodes CASSQEKDSNQPQHF.

The J gene is TRBJ1-6, the V gene TRBV5-8; TRBD1 matches at 7 bases. Germline lookup yields CDR1 SGHTS and CDR2 YDEGEE. The CDR3 is 14 amino acids. V lost 1 base and J lost 8; bases outside the gene matches: 3. The CDR3 DNA is TGTGCCAGCAGCTTGTTCAGGGGGGATTCACCCCTCCACTTT. This translates into CASSLFRGDSPLHF.

The V gene is TRBV27, the J gene TRBJ2-1; 12 positions agree with TRBD2. Germline lookup yields CDR1 MNHEY and CDR2 SMNVEV (reference sequence). V lost 6 bases to trimming and J lost 4 bases; unmatched junction nucleotides: 16. This CDR3 is built from 19 residues. This chain's CDR3 is CASRPNVGLAGSGYNEQFF. The DNA of the CDR3 is TGTGCCAGCAGACCAAATGTGGGACTAGCGGGTTCGGGGTACAATGAGCAGTTCTTC.

The chain carries TRBV6-5 and TRBJ1-2, with D unclear. V dropped 0 bases and J dropped 5 bases, with 10 bases sitting between them. This CDR3 has 14 amino acids. Germline lookup yields CDR1 MNHEY and CDR2 SVGAGI. CDR3 residues: CASSYSSGVYGYTF. CDR3 bases: TGTGCCAGCAGTTACTCCTCGGGAGTTTATGGCTACACCTTC.

The gene calls are TRBV18 and TRBJ1-1; TRBD1 might be the D (5 bases). Germline V gives CDR1 KGHSH, CDR2 LQKENI. This CDR3 is 15 amino acids long. V was cut by 3 bases and J by 1 base, with 12 bases left in between. In DNA, the CDR3 is TGTGCCAGCTCACCTCCTGGGGGGGGGAACACTGAAGCTTTCTTT. This sequence encodes CASSPPGGGNTEAFF.

The chain has TRBV4-2 and TRBJ2-7; 7 nucleotides match TRBD1. V trimming: 1 base; J trimming: 2 bases; junction bases outside the gene matches: 2. Germline V CDR1 and CDR2: LGHNA, YNFKEQ. The CDR3 covers 14 residues. CDR3 DNA sequence: TGTGCCAGCAGCCAAGGACAGGGAACCTACGAGCAGTACTTC. Residues: CASSQGQGTYEQYF.

V is TRBV5-4 and J is TRBJ2-1, with TRBD2 identical over 11 bases. The V segment lost 5 bases and the J segment 9 bases; nucleotides outside the gene matches: 10. CDR3 length: 15 amino acids. From germline, CDR1 is SGHNT and CDR2 YYREEE (reference sequence). In DNA form, the CDR3 reads TGTGCCAGCAGAACGGGACTAGCGGAGGGCAGTGAGCAGTTCTTC. Residues: CASRTGLAEGSEQFF.

The chain employs TRBV7-2 and TRBJ2-4; D call uncertain. The V end was cut by 2 bases, the J end by 2 bases, with 7 bases between. The CDR3 runs to 14 residues. Germline loops: CDR1 SGHTA, CDR2 FQGNSA. The CDR3 here is CASSLPQTKNIQYF. The CDR3 bases are TGTGCCAGCAGCTTACCTCAGACCAAAAACATTCAGTACTTC.

The CDR3 DNA follows: TGTGCCAGCAGCCCAAACGTAGCGGGAGGCTCCTACAATGAGCAGTTCTTC. This codes for CASSPNVAGGSYNEQFF. This chain uses TRBV9 with TRBJ2-1; 10 bases align to TRBD2. Germline CDR1 is SGDLS and CDR2 is YYNGEE. The CDR3 is 17 amino acids. The junction had 7 bases not matched to a gene; V was cut back by 4 bases and J by 0 bases. The entire variable domain, with the rest obtained from reference TRBV9 and TRBJ2-1, is as follows: DSGVTQTPKHLITATGQRVTLRCSPRSGDLSVYWYQQSLDQGLQFLIQYYNGEERAKGNILERFSAQQFPDLHSELNLSSLELGDSALYFCASSPNVAGGSYNEQFFGPGTRLTVL.

CDR3 in amino acids: CASSPQGAHEKLFF. CDR3 in DNA: TGTGCCAGCAGTCCGCAGGGGGCCCATGAAAAACTGTTTTTT. The chain carries TRBV7-2 and TRBJ1-4; 8 bases line up with TRBD1. Germline V gene data show CDR1 as SGHTA and CDR2 as FQGNSA. V lost 6 bases and J lost 6; bases outside the gene matches: 6. The CDR3 is 14 amino acids.

This clone was picked up one time. V is TRBV7-6 and J is TRBJ2-1, with D possibly matching TRBD1 (7 bases). Trimming pared 5 bases from V and 10 bases from J, leaving 24 bases between. The CDR3 totals 16 residues. The germline CDR1 and CDR2 sequences are SGHVS and FNYEAQ. CDR3 in amino acids: CASSLGTEISSAEQFF. CDR3 DNA: TGTGCCAGCAGCCTCGGGACAGAGATTTCTAGCGCCGAGCAGTTCTTC.

This chain links TRBV7-2 with TRBJ1-2; no clear D. Germline V CDR1 and CDR2: SGHTA, FQGNSA. The ends were cut back, 5 bases at V and 4 bases at J, with 11 bases in the middle. This CDR3 contains 13 residues. The CDR3 region has the DNA TGTGCCAGCAGCGCCAGGAACTTCTATGGCTACACCTTC. Translation gives CASSARNFYGYTF.

This chain uses TRBV7-9 with TRBJ1-2; the D is unclear. Germline V gene data show CDR1 as SEHNR and CDR2 as FQNEAQ (reference sequence). The CDR3 spans 16 residues. V dropped 5 bases and J dropped 0 bases, with 16 bases sitting between them. CDR3: CASSGKGGLANYGYTF. The CDR3 coding sequence is TGTGCCAGCAGCGGGAAGGGAGGATTAGCTAACTATGGCTACACCTTC.

The chain couples TRBV15 to TRBJ2-1; TRBD2 agrees at 7 bases. The CDR3 has 16 residues. The V segment lost 1 base and the J segment 6 bases; nucleotides outside the gene matches: 9. In germline, CDR1 is LNHNV, CDR2 YYDKDF (reference sequence). The CDR3 is CATSRVWTSNLNEQFF. DNA for the CDR3: TGTGCCACCAGCAGAGTTTGGACTAGTAATCTCAATGAGCAGTTCTTC.

V usage is TRBV2 and J usage is TRBJ2-1; no definite D call. With 6 bases removed from V and 7 bases from J, the gap between germline ends came to 13 bases. CDR1 is SNHLY and CDR2 is FYNNEI in the germline V gene. The CDR3 is 13 residues long. The CDR3 DNA sequence: TGTGCCAGCAGGCCGGGCTCGAGAAATGAGCAGTTCTTC. Encoded protein: CASRPGSRNEQFF.

V gene TRBV5-1 combines with J gene TRBJ2-1, with 9 bases fitting TRBD2. V lost 4 bases, J lost 14 bases, and 10 bases stayed unmatched. The CDR3 loop spans 13 amino acids. The germline V gene has CDR1 SGHRS and CDR2 YFSETQ. The CDR3: CASSDELAGVKFF. The CDR3 coding sequence is TGCGCCAGCAGCGACGAGTTAGCGGGAGTGAAGTTCTTC.

The gene calls are TRBV19 and TRBJ2-6; D not resolved. The CDR3 extends over 15 amino acids. Trimming stripped 5 bases from V and 0 bases from J, with 8 bases between. Germline CDR1 LNHDA, CDR2 SQIVND (reference sequence). The chain's CDR3 is CASSPNFSGANVLTF. The CDR3 bases are TGTGCCAGTAGTCCCAATTTCTCTGGGGCCAACGTCCTGACTTTC. Combining the CDR3 with reference TRBV19 and TRBJ2-6 gives the whole variable domain DGGITQSPKYLFRKEGQNVTLSCEQNLNHDAMYWYRQDPGQGLRLIYYSQIVNDFQKGDIAEGYSVSREKKESFPLTVTSAQKNPTAFYLCASSPNFSGANVLTFGAGSRLTVL.

The chain joins TRBV7-2 to TRBJ2-2, with 10 bases lining up with TRBD2. Germline trimming cut 1 base from V and 5 bases from J; bases unmatched to any gene: 10. Per the germline V gene, CDR1 is SGHTA and CDR2 is FQGNSA. This CDR3 spans 18 amino acids. CDR3 coding DNA: TGTGCCAGCAGCTTAGTCCCCTCTAGCGGGAGCTATACCGGGGAGCTGTTTTTT. Its translation: CASSLVPSSGSYTGELFF.

This clone was counted once. The chain has TRBV7-2 and TRBJ2-5; 15 nucleotides match TRBD2. The length of the CDR3 is 21 residues. Germline V gene lookup returns CDR1 SGHTA and CDR2 FQGNSA. The V gene end was trimmed by 0 bases and the J gene end by 0 bases; junction bases not matched to a gene: 11. CDR3 protein: CASSLAPRRTSGGGYQETQYF. DNA for the CDR3: TGTGCCAGCAGCTTAGCCCCCCGCAGGACTAGCGGGGGGGGTTACCAAGAGACCCAGTACTTC.

The chain employs TRBV28 and TRBJ1-1; possibly TRBD1 for D (5 bases). CDR3 size: 15 residues. V was clipped by 7 bases and J by 2 bases, with 17 bases between them. The germline V gene has CDR1 MDHEN and CDR2 SYDVKM. CDR3 coding DNA: TGTGCCAGCAAAACTCCAGGGAGTCGTAACACTGAAGCTTTCTTT. Translating gives CASKTPGSRNTEAFF.

The V gene is TRBV5-1, the J gene TRBJ2-7; TRBD1 matches 9 bases. V lost 2 bases, J lost 3 bases, and 6 bases stayed unmatched. The CDR3 consists of 15 residues. The germline CDR1 and CDR2 sequences are SGHRS and YFSETQ. The CDR3 loop is CASSLQGARLYEQYF. CDR3 in DNA: TGCGCCAGCAGCTTACAGGGGGCCCGTCTCTACGAGCAGTACTTC.

The chain links TRBV6-4 to TRBJ2-7, with D perhaps given as TRBD1 or TRBD2 (6 bases each). With 6 bases removed from V and 0 bases from J, the gap between germline ends came to 21 bases. This CDR3 is built from 17 residues. From germline, CDR1 is MRHNA and CDR2 SNTAGT. The CDR3 DNA follows: TGTGCCAGCAGCAGGGGCGCGGGACAATCGAGCTCCTACGAGCAGTACTTC. Its protein is CASSRGAGQSSSYEQYF.

The chain is built from TRBV12-2 and TRBJ2-2; TRBD2 is the table's D call and was not checked against the DNA. TRBV12-2 is designated a pseudogene. This CDR3 is built from 16 residues. The chain's CDR3 is CASRPPRTSRTGELFF. Written as DNA, the CDR3 is TGTGCAAGTCGCCCTCCCCGGACTAGCCGGACCGGGGAGCTGTTTTTT.

Only a few counts were recorded for this clone. This chain joins TRBV5-1 and TRBJ1-1, with D possibly TRBD1 on 5 matching bases. This CDR3 contains 17 residues. The germline V gene encodes CDR1 SGHRS and CDR2 YFSETQ. The V end lost 0 bases, the J end lost 1 base, and 16 bases lay between the germline ends. The DNA for the CDR3 is TGCGCCAGCAGCTTGGTGCCGGCAGGGAGGGGGAACACTGAAGCTTTCTTT. Amino acids: CASSLVPAGRGNTEAFF.